Below are 30 T cell receptor beta chains sequenced from a single sample in a study of cytomegalovirus exposure and HLA in healthy donors. Primers for the PCR totalled 60 Vbeta and 13 Jbeta. Method: immunoSEQ multiplex PCR; TCRdb's copy keeps in-frame clones and lacks some. The sample carries some 180,000 clones, around four fifths recorded once. Sequenced input: PBMCs. The receptors stem from a man aged 40-49 years in good health and CMV-seropositive.

J is TRBJ2-7 and V is TRBV7-9; maybe TRBD2 (5 bases). From germline, CDR1 is SEHNR and CDR2 FQNEAQ (reference sequence). This CDR3 is built from 14 residues. Trimming took 5 bases from V and 2 from J, leaving 13 bases between them. In DNA, the CDR3 is TGTGCCAGCAGCCTTGGAGGCCGAACCTACGAGCAGTACTTC. This encodes CASSLGGRTYEQYF. Full variable domain (rest looked up from reference TRBV7-9 and TRBJ2-7): DTGVSQNPRHKITKRGQNVTFRCDPISEHNRLYWYRQTLGQGPEFLTYFQNEAQLEKSRLLSDRFSAERPKGSFSTLEIQRTEQGDSAMYLCASSLGGRTYEQYFGPGTRLTVT.

This clone showed up just once. This rearrangement joins TRBV5-1 to TRBJ2-7; possible D gene TRBD2, 6 bases. Per the germline V gene, CDR1 is SGHRS and CDR2 is YFSETQ. The V and J ends lost 3 bases and 3 bases respectively, with 10 bases between them. The CDR3 consists of 13 residues. The CDR3: CASSSGSLYEQYF. The CDR3 region has the DNA TGCGCCAGCAGCTCCGGGAGTCTCTACGAGCAGTACTTC.

The chain is built from TRBV28 and TRBJ2-2; D perhaps matches TRBD1 (6 bases). Trimming left V 4 bases short and J 5 bases short, with 14 bases between. The CDR3 has 15 amino acids. Germline loops: CDR1 MDHEN, CDR2 SYDVKM. CDR3 sequence (DNA): TGTGCCAGCAGTTCGACAGGTCCATGGACCGGGGAGCTGTTTTTT. Amino acids: CASSSTGPWTGELFF.

Details on this clone: Other DNA variants within this sample encode the same CDR3. The chain recombines TRBV9 with TRBJ1-1; a possible D gene is TRBD1 (6 bases). Looked up from germline, CDR1 is SGDLS and CDR2 is YYNGEE. This CDR3 is 13 amino acids long. The ends were cut back, 3 bases at V and 2 bases at J, with 8 bases in the middle. The CDR3 nucleotides are TGTGCCAGCAGCGCAGGGGTAAACACTGAAGCTTTCTTT. Translated: CASSAGVNTEAFF.

The V call is TRBV5-4, the J call TRBJ2-1; possibly TRBD2 for D (6 bases). V shed 4 bases and J shed 5 bases, with 10 bases lying between them. The CDR3 extends over 13 amino acids. Germline V lookup: CDR1 SGHNT, CDR2 YYREEE (reference sequence). The CDR3, as DNA: TGTGCCAGCAGCCGGGACTTTAACAATGAGCAGTTCTTC. Protein product: CASSRDFNNEQFF.

This clone was found a few times. The chain has TRBV27 and TRBJ1-4; 7 nucleotides line up with TRBD1. J gave up 7 bases and V 6 bases, and 11 bases lay outside the gene matches. The CDR3 is 15 residues long. CDR1 and CDR2 (germline): MNHEY, SMNVEV (reference sequence). CDR3 in DNA: TGTGCCAGCAGGCCGCAGGGGGGAGGCGGTGAAAAACTGTTTTTT. It encodes CASRPQGGGGEKLFF.

This clone has a single count. V gene TRBV6-1 combines with J gene TRBJ2-5; 12 bases are shared with TRBD1. The CDR3 runs to 17 residues. Germline loops: CDR1 MNHNS, CDR2 SASEGT. The trim removed 4 bases at V and 11 bases at J, leaving 17 bases unmatched. This CDR3 reads CASSASGWGTGGREQYF. As DNA, the CDR3 is TGTGCCAGCAGTGCAAGCGGTTGGGGGACAGGGGGCAGGGAGCAGTACTTC.

This chain links TRBV11-2 with TRBJ1-5; tentatively, D is TRBD1 (5 bases). The CDR3 contains 15 residues. The V end lost 5 bases, the J end lost 7 bases, and 18 bases lay between the germline ends. Looked up from germline, CDR1 is SGHAT and CDR2 is FQNNGV. The CDR3 loop is CASSGAGGGQQPQHF. For the CDR3, the DNA is TGTGCCAGCAGCGGCGCGGGGGGGGGTCAACAGCCCCAGCATTTT. Based on the CDR3 plus reference TRBV11-2 and TRBJ1-5, the full variable domain is EAGVAQSPRYKIIEKRQSVAFWCNPISGHATLYWYQQILGQGPKLLIQFQNNGVVDDSQLPKDRFSAERLKGVDSTLKIQPAKLEDSAVYLCASSGAGGGQQPQHFGDGTRLSIL.

The chain uses TRBV5-1 and TRBJ2-7; 10 positions match TRBD2. The CDR3 extends over 17 amino acids. Unmatched junction bases numbered 13, after V lost 4 bases and J lost 3 bases. Per germline, CDR1 SGHRS and CDR2 YFSETQ. CDR3 residues: CASSLTGLADKVYEQYF. DNA for the CDR3: TGCGCCAGCAGCCTGACCGGACTAGCGGACAAGGTCTACGAGCAGTACTTC. Full variable domain (missing parts from reference TRBV5-1 and TRBJ2-7): KAGVTQTPRYLIKTRGQQVTLSCSPISGHRSVSWYQQTPGQGLQFLFEYFSETQRNKGNFPGRFSGRQFSNSRSEMNVSTLELGDSALYLCASSLTGLADKVYEQYFGPGTRLTVT.

This clone has a single count. The chain carries TRBV5-1 and TRBJ1-1; 10 nucleotides line up with TRBD1. Germline CDR1 is SGHRS and CDR2 is YFSETQ. V trimming: 1 base; J trimming: 5 bases; junction bases outside the gene matches: 8. This CDR3 spans 16 amino acids. In DNA form, the CDR3 reads TGCGCCAGCAGCTTGATGGGACAGGGGCCGAGGACTGAAGCTTTCTTT. Protein product: CASSLMGQGPRTEAFF.

The V gene is TRBV27, the J gene TRBJ2-7, with D possibly being TRBD1 (6 bases). Deletions cut 6 bases from V and 0 bases from J, with 6 bases between. The germline gives CDR1 MNHEY, CDR2 SMNVEV (reference sequence). This CDR3 has 12 residues. Here the CDR3 reads CASRQGSYEQYF. Here the CDR3 DNA reads TGTGCCAGCAGACAGGGCTCCTACGAGCAGTACTTC.

V and J are TRBV5-1 and TRBJ1-3; the match to TRBD1 covers 8 bases. After removal of 3 bases from V and 1 base from J, the junction contained 9 bases not matched to a gene. Germline-derived CDR1 and CDR2 are SGHRS and YFSETQ. The length of the CDR3 is 17 residues. CDR3 sequence (DNA): TGCGCCAGCAGCTCGACAGGGGCCCCCGGGTCTGGAAACACCATATATTTT. It codes for CASSSTGAPGSGNTIYF.

This chain connects TRBV5-1 to TRBJ1-4; D might be TRBD1 (6 bases). V lost 4 bases and J 4 bases, leaving 11 bases between the germline ends. Germline CDR1 is SGHRS and CDR2 is YFSETQ. This CDR3 contains 14 residues. The CDR3 protein is CASSEDSLNEKLFF. CDR3 sequence (DNA): TGCGCCAGCAGCGAGGACAGCCTTAATGAAAAACTGTTTTTT. Full variable domain (remainder filled in from reference TRBV5-1 and TRBJ1-4): KAGVTQTPRYLIKTRGQQVTLSCSPISGHRSVSWYQQTPGQGLQFLFEYFSETQRNKGNFPGRFSGRQFSNSRSEMNVSTLELGDSALYLCASSEDSLNEKLFFGSGTQLSVL.

This chain uses TRBV18 with TRBJ2-7; 14 nucleotides align to TRBD2. The germline gives CDR1 KGHSH, CDR2 LQKENI. J gave up 2 bases and V 0 bases, and 3 bases lay outside the gene matches. The CDR3 runs 17 residues. CDR3 in amino acids: CASSPPGTSGRAYEQYF. In DNA form, the CDR3 reads TGTGCCAGCTCACCACCTGGGACTAGCGGGAGAGCCTACGAGCAGTACTTC.

The chain employs TRBV5-8 and TRBJ2-6; D remains ambiguous. V shed 5 bases and J shed 0 bases, with 6 bases lying between them. The CDR3 is made up of 14 amino acids. Germline CDR1 and CDR2: SGHTS and YDEGEE. As DNA, the CDR3 is TGTGCCAGCAGGCCCAGCTCTGGGGCCAACGTCCTGACTTTC. It specifies CASRPSSGANVLTF.

Of note for this clone: The junction does not match germline at one end; this may be a read error. The gene calls are TRBV7-2 and TRBJ2-1, with 10 nucleotides matching TRBD2. Germline V gene sequence: CDR1 SGHTA, CDR2 FQGNSA. The CDR3 spans 15 residues. The CDR3 spells CASSIAGGIYNEQFF. The CDR3 coding sequence is TGTGCCAGCAGCATAGCGGGAGGTATCTACAATGAGCAGTTCTTC.

The chain combines TRBV27 with TRBJ2-3; D call uncertain. Germline values: CDR1 MNHEY, CDR2 SMNVEV (reference sequence). The CDR3 is 12 amino acids. The V and J ends lost 4 bases and 6 bases respectively, with 8 bases between them. The CDR3 spells CASSSLGDTQYF. DNA for the CDR3: TGTGCCAGCAGTTCACTCGGGGATACGCAGTATTTT.

This clone was picked up a small number of times. The rearrangement uses TRBV5-4 and TRBJ2-1, with TRBD2 matching 11 bases. The CDR3 has 15 residues. CDR1 is SGHNT and CDR2 is YYREEE in the germline V gene (reference sequence). V dropped 4 bases and J dropped 5; count of bases not matched to a gene: 5. CDR3 protein: CASSPGTSGNNEQFF. The DNA of the CDR3 is TGTGCCAGCAGCCCGGGGACTAGCGGCAACAATGAGCAGTTCTTC.

This clone occurred a few times. The V gene is TRBV1, the J gene TRBJ1-3; the table's D call TRBD1 went unverified against the DNA. TRBV1 is marked as a pseudogene. The CDR3 consists of 14 residues. CDR3 sequence (DNA): TGCACCCCTGATGGGACAGGGACGGGAAACACCATATATTTT. Translating it yields CTPDGTGTGNTIYF.

Concerning this clone itself: Compared with germline, one end of the junction differs, possibly owing to a read error. This chain uses TRBV4-3 with TRBJ2-1, with TRBD1 identical over 10 bases. The CDR3 consists of 16 residues. Germline CDR1 LGHNA, CDR2 YSLEER. CDR3 residues: CASSQRGQGRKSGTLF. CDR3 nucleotide sequence: TGCGCCAGCAGCCAGAGGGGACAGGGGCGCAAAAGCGGTACACTCTTC.

This chain links TRBV7-3 with TRBJ2-7; 9 positions match TRBD1. Trimming took 5 bases from V and 2 from J; bases not matched to a gene: 4. CDR1 and CDR2 (germline): SGHTA, FQGTGA. This CDR3 has 14 amino acids. The chain's CDR3 is CASSPGTGTYEQYF. CDR3 DNA: TGTGCCAGCAGCCCCGGGACAGGGACCTACGAGCAGTACTTC.

The chain carries TRBV29-1 and TRBJ1-1; tentatively, D is TRBD1 (5 bases). Germline-derived CDR1 and CDR2 are SQVTM and ANQGSEA. V was clipped by 6 bases and J by 10 bases, with 15 bases between them. This CDR3 region has 11 residues. DNA for the CDR3: TGCAGCGTCGTCCAGGGTAAGGGAGCTTTCTTT. Translation gives CSVVQGKGAFF. Full variable domain (outside the CDR3, taken from reference TRBV29-1 and TRBJ1-1): SAVISQKPSRDICQRGTSLTIQCQVDSQVTMMFWYRQQPGQSLTLIATANQGSEATYESGFVIDKFPISRPNLTFSTLTVSNMSPEDSSIYLCSVVQGKGAFFGQGTRLTVV.

The chain carries TRBV29-1 and TRBJ2-7, with TRBD1 as a possible D gene (5 bases). The V end was cut by 4 bases, the J end by 0 bases, with 10 bases between. This CDR3 has 13 amino acids. Per germline, CDR1 SQVTM and CDR2 ANQGSEA. The CDR3 spells CSVAPTGSYEQYF. CDR3 in DNA: TGCAGCGTTGCCCCCACAGGCTCCTACGAGCAGTACTTC.

The CDR3 loop reads CASSEGGGTTYEQYF. The CDR3 coding sequence is TGTGCCAGCAGTGAAGGCGGAGGCACGACCTACGAGCAGTACTTC. The V call is TRBV6-1, the J call TRBJ2-5, with D tentatively TRBD2 (5 bases). The DNA matches TRBJ2-7 better at its end, which makes the J call doubtful. The germline CDR1 and CDR2 sequences are MNHNS and SASEGT. The CDR3 length is 15 residues.

With respect to this clone: Other DNA variants within this sample encode the same CDR3. The gene calls are TRBV10-3 and TRBJ2-3; the D gene is possibly TRBD1 (6 bases). V lost 0 bases and J lost 1, with 8 bases in between. Germline lookup yields CDR1 ENHRY and CDR2 SYGVKD. This CDR3 comprises 15 residues. CDR3 bases: TGTGCCATCAGTGAGTCCAGGGGTGGCACAGATACGCAGTATTTT. Protein sequence: CAISESRGGTDTQYF.

The chain employs TRBV5-6 and TRBJ2-7, with 9 bases fitting TRBD1. With 4 bases clipped from V and 3 bases from J, the junction kept 11 bases outside the gene matches. CDR1 and CDR2 (germline): SGHDT, YYEEEE. The CDR3 length is 16 residues. The CDR3 DNA reads TGTGCCAGCAGCCGGGCCGGGACAGGGACGGTCTACGAGCAGTACTTC. Translated, it gives CASSRAGTGTVYEQYF.

This clone was seen only once. This sequence joins TRBV2 and TRBJ2-7; weak D call: TRBD2 (5 bases). CDR1 SNHLY and CDR2 FYNNEI come from the germline V gene. Trimming cost V 1 base and J 3 bases, with 13 bases left between them. This CDR3 comprises 15 residues. The CDR3: CASSEGGEHYYEQYF. CDR3 bases: TGTGCCAGCAGTGAAGGGGGAGAGCATTACTACGAGCAGTACTTC.

In this sample, this clone turned up a few times. The V and J genes are TRBV4-1 and TRBJ2-5; D not resolved. Germline V lookup: CDR1 MGHRA, CDR2 YSYEKL. V lost 4 bases to trimming and J lost 2 bases, with 11 bases between them. The CDR3 runs to 14 residues. The CDR3 loop reads CASSLLMTQETQYF. As DNA, the CDR3 is TGCGCCAGCAGCCTTCTTATGACACAAGAGACCCAGTACTTC.

This clone was counted a few times. This sequence joins TRBV5-8 and TRBJ1-1; tentative D call: TRBD1 (5 bases). There are 13 residues in the CDR3. The V end lost 4 bases, the J end lost 1 base, and 8 bases lay between the germline ends. In germline, CDR1 is SGHTS, CDR2 YDEGEE. The CDR3 DNA sequence: TGTGCCAGCAGCGTAACAGGGAACACTGAAGCTTTCTTT. Translated, it gives CASSVTGNTEAFF.

The rearrangement joins TRBV5-8 to TRBJ2-7; TRBD2 agrees at 8 bases. The CDR3 length is 12 residues. Trimming cost V 4 bases and J 7 bases; bases outside gene matches: 4. CDR1 SGHTS and CDR2 YDEGEE come from the germline V gene. CDR3 sequence reads: CASSLTSGEQYF. For the CDR3, the DNA is TGTGCCAGCAGCCTTACTAGCGGTGAGCAGTACTTC. Full variable domain (missing parts from reference TRBV5-8 and TRBJ2-7): EAGVTQSPTHLIKTRGQQATLRCSPISGHTSVYWYQQALGLGLQFLLWYDEGEERNRGNFPPRFSGRQFPNYSSELNVNALELEDSALYLCASSLTSGEQYFGPGTRLTVT.